This is a list of T cell receptor beta chains from one sample in a study of T cells in Graves' hyperthyroidism and ophthalmopathy. One entry per CDR3 protein results from TCRdb running MiXCR on the multiplex PCR reads. The sample consists of approximately 870,000 distinct CDR3 sequences, around 39% of them appearing once. The sequencing input was blood. The receptors were sampled from a man younger than 30 with Graves' hyperthyroidism. Both conserved end residues are part of each CDR3. The order of the fields is J gene, clone size, CDR3 length, V gene, D gene, CDR3 protein, CDR3 DNA. The D gene is left open where the match is weak. Expanded clones are given a class, and other clones once, few, many or no size at all.

>TRBJ1-2|-|15|TRBV15|TRBD1
CASSSEHRGDYGYTF
TGTGCCTCCAGCAGCGAACACAGGGGGGACTATGGCTACACCTTC
>TRBJ1-1|-|13|TRBV9|-
CASGSHWNTEAFF
TGTGCCAGCGGTTCCCACTGGAACACTGAAGCTTTCTTT
>TRBJ2-5|few|12|TRBV3-1|-
CASRGEDGTQYF
TGTGCCAGCAGGGGGGAGGACGGGACCCAGTACTTC
>TRBJ2-5|many|13|TRBV29-1|-
CSVAGTAGETQYF
TGCAGCGTTGCGGGGACGGCGGGAGAGACCCAGTACTTC
>TRBJ2-7|-|16|TRBV7-8|TRBD1
CASSYSPGQVTYEQYF
TGTGCCAGCAGTTACTCCCCGGGACAGGTAACCTACGAGCAGTACTTC
>TRBJ2-6|-|17|TRBV5-1|-
CASSQDGRLGGANVLTF
TGCGCCAGCAGCCAGGACGGGCGGCTGGGGGGGGCCAACGTCCTGACTTTC
>TRBJ1-4|few|15|TRBV6-6|-
CASSLNRVGVEKLFF
TGTGCCAGCAGTTTAAACAGGGTTGGAGTCGAAAAACTGTTTTTT
>TRBJ1-2|many|17|TRBV29-1|-
CSVEDLIWKDSNYGYTF
TGCAGCGTTGAAGATCTAATCTGGAAGGACTCTAACTATGGCTACACCTTC
>TRBJ2-7|-|17|TRBV6-2/TRBV6-3|TRBD2
CASSYSGLAGDSYEQYF
TGTGCCAGCAGTTACTCAGGACTAGCGGGGGACTCCTACGAGCAGTACTTC
>TRBJ1-2|-|14|TRBV29-1|-
CSVEKGREGIGYTF
TGCAGCGTTGAAAAGGGCAGGGAAGGGATCGGCTACACCTTC
>TRBJ2-7|-|14|TRBV25-1|TRBD1
CASSQDRAPYEQYF
TGTGCCAGCAGCCAGGACAGGGCCCCCTACGAGCAGTACTTC
>TRBJ2-2|few|14|TRBV5-1|-
CASSQEQSGGELFF
TGCGCCAGCAGCCAAGAGCAGTCTGGCGGGGAGCTGTTTTTT
>TRBJ2-5|few|12|TRBV2|-
CASGDYPETQYF
TGTGCCAGCGGAGACTATCCAGAGACCCAGTACTTC
>TRBJ2-2|-|15|TRBV19|-
CASSPTGLDTGELFF
TGTGCCAGTAGTCCTACAGGGTTGGACACCGGGGAGCTGTTTTTT
>TRBJ2-3|-|14|TRBV7-8|-
CASSPGHPTDTQYF
TGTGCCAGCAGCCCGGGACACCCCACAGATACGCAGTATTTT
>TRBJ2-7|-|14|TRBV5-6|-
CASSLGGHHYEQYF
TGTGCCAGCAGCTTGGGGGGACACCACTACGAGCAGTACTTC
>TRBJ1-1|many|14|TRBV2|-
CASSEAHGVGEAFF
TGTGCCAGCAGTGAAGCGCATGGGGTAGGAGAAGCTTTCTTT